Listed below are T cell receptor beta chains from one sample, sequenced in a study of blood T cell repertoires in COVID-19. Assay used: immunoSEQ multiplex PCR; TCRdb lists only in-frame clones, some missing. The sample records roughly 200,000 clones, approximately 86% being singletons. The material sequenced was peripheral blood. The receptors were sampled from a man in his forties or fifties with active or convalescent COVID-19. The CDR3 runs from the conserved cysteine through the conserved F or W. The D gene is left open where the match is weak. Rows may omit the clone size; those that give it use once, few, many or a size class.

>TRBJ1-6|-|TRBV3-1/TRBV3-2|-
TGTGCCAGCAGCCCCCGTGGGGGCAGTAATTCACCCCTCCACTTT
CASSPRGGSNSPLHF
>TRBJ2-3|TRBD2|TRBV9|-
TGTGCCAGCAGCCTTCACGCGGGGGGTAGCACAGATACGCAGTATTTT
CASSLHAGGSTDTQYF
>TRBJ1-5|TRBD1|TRBV27|-
TGTGCCAGCACTCCCTTCGGACAGGGTGGAAATCAGCCCCAGCATTTT
CASTPFGQGGNQPQHF
>TRBJ2-7|TRBD2|TRBV5-1|once
TGCGCCAGCAGCTTGGGGACGGGAGGGGACGACGAGCAGTACTTC
CASSLGTGGDDEQYF
>TRBJ1-6|-|TRBV2|few
TGTGCCAGCAGTGAAGTAGCTAATTCACCCCTCCACTTT
CASSEVANSPLHF
>TRBJ2-3|-|TRBV12-3/TRBV12-4|-
TGTGCCAGCAGCCCACAGGGTAGTACGCAGTATTTT
CASSPQGSTQYF
>TRBJ2-7|-|TRBV7-8|-
TGTGCCAGCAGCTTAAGGCTCGGAGCGGAGCAGTACTTC
CASSLRLGAEQYF
>TRBJ1-1|-|TRBV19|once
TGTGCCAGTAGCGAGACAACTCACGCTGAAGCTTTCTTT
CASSETTHAEAFF
>TRBJ2-7|-|TRBV2|-
TGTGCCAGCGAGAATTCCTACGAGCAGTACTTC
CASENSYEQYF
>TRBJ1-5|-|TRBV2|-
TGTGCCAGCAGTGCCAGGGTCAATCAGCCCCAGCATTTT
CASSARVNQPQHF
>TRBJ1-2|TRBD1|TRBV7-9|-
TGTGCCAGCAGCGTTGGGGGACAGGGCTACACCTTC
CASSVGGQGYTF
>TRBJ2-2|TRBD1|TRBV27|-
TGTGCCAGCAGTCACCTCGGACAGGAATCGAACACCGGGGAGCTGTTTTTT
CASSHLGQESNTGELFF
>TRBJ1-5|-|TRBV15|few
TGTGCCACCAGCAGAGAGGGGGGGGATCAGCCCCAGCATTTT
CATSREGGDQPQHF
>TRBJ1-1|-|TRBV19|-
TGTGCCAGTAGTAACTTCTTGGCGGGCACTGAAGCTTTCTTT
CASSNFLAGTEAFF
>TRBJ1-2|-|TRBV27|-
TGTGCCAGCAGTTCAGCGTCGGGACACTCAATATATGGCTACACCTTC
CASSSASGHSIYGYTF
>TRBJ2-7|-|TRBV3-1/TRBV3-2|-
TGTGCCAGCAGCCAAGTTCACATCACCTACGAGCAGTACTTC
CASSQVHITYEQYF
>TRBJ1-1|TRBD1|TRBV28|once
TGTGCCAGCAGTTTGGGACAGTCGGCTTTCTTT
CASSLGQSAFF
>TRBJ1-2|-|TRBV27|-
TGTGCCAGCAGTGGAAACCGGAGAGAGGGCTACACCTTC
CASSGNRREGYTF
>TRBJ2-7|TRBD2|TRBV18|-
TGTGCCAGCTCAAGGAACCCTAGCGGGGGTACCTACGAGCAGTACTTC
CASSRNPSGGTYEQYF
>TRBJ1-6|-|TRBV10-2|few
TGCGCCAGCAGTACAGGGAATGGACCCCTCCACTTT
CASSTGNGPLHF
>TRBJ1-6|TRBD1|TRBV7-9|-
TGTGCCAGCAGCCCAGGGACAGGGTGGTCACCCCTCCACTTT
CASSPGTGWSPLHF
>TRBJ2-1|-|TRBV19|-
TGTGCCAGTAGTATTCAACAGGGCTATGAGCAGTTCTTC
CASSIQQGYEQFF
>TRBJ1-2|-|TRBV4-2|-
TGTGCCAGCAGCCAAGATTTCCAGAGGAGACGTGGCTACACCTTC
CASSQDFQRRRGYTF
>TRBJ1-6|-|TRBV2|few
TGTGCCAGCAGTACAGACAGGCAGATTAATTCACCCCTCCACTTT
CASSTDRQINSPLHF
>TRBJ1-1|-|TRBV5-1|-
TGCGCCAGCAGCTTGGCATTAGGCGGAAACACTGAAGCTTTCTTT
CASSLALGGNTEAFF
>TRBJ2-2|TRBD1|TRBV11-3|-
TGTGCCAGCAGCCCAGGGACAGCGAACACCGGGGAGCTGTTTTTT
CASSPGTANTGELFF
>TRBJ1-5|-|TRBV4-3|-
TGCGCCAGCAGCCAAGACAGATATAATCAGCCCCAGCATTTT
CASSQDRYNQPQHF
>TRBJ1-1|-|TRBV19|-
TGTGCCAGTAGTCCCGGCAGGGTCGCTGAAGCTTTCTTT
CASSPGRVAEAFF
>TRBJ2-2|TRBD1|TRBV6-5|once
TGTGCCAGTACCGGGACAGGGCACCCTACCGGGGAGCTGTTTTTT
CASTGTGHPTGELFF
>TRBJ1-2|-|TRBV7-2|-
TGTGCCAGCAGCTCGACGGGGGGCAACTATGGCTACACCTTC
CASSSTGGNYGYTF
>TRBJ2-7|TRBD1|TRBV7-9|-
TGTGCCAGCAGCTTATCCCCGGGACAGGGGGCTTACGAGCAGTACTTC
CASSLSPGQGAYEQYF
>TRBJ1-2|-|TRBV9|-
TGTGCCAGCTCTAGGGGTGACGATGGCTACACCTTC
CASSRGDDGYTF
>TRBJ1-5|-|TRBV19|-
TGTGCCAGTAGTAACGGGGGGGCTTCGAGCAATCAGCCCCAGCATTTT
CASSNGGASSNQPQHF
>TRBJ2-1|-|TRBV5-4|-
TGTGCCAGCAGCTTGGTACGGGGGGCACTGTACAATGAGCAGTTCTTC
CASSLVRGALYNEQFF
>TRBJ2-7|TRBD2|TRBV4-1|-
TGCGCCAGCAGCCAAGCCGGGGGGGCATACGAGCAGTACTTC
CASSQAGGAYEQYF
>TRBJ1-1|-|TRBV11-3|few
TGTGCCAGCAGCTTAGGCCAGGGCTTAAACACTGAAGCTTTCTTT
CASSLGQGLNTEAFF
>TRBJ2-7|-|TRBV4-1|-
TGCGCCAGCAGTCCGGGACTTTCCTACGAGCAGTACTTC
CASSPGLSYEQYF